This record looks at one T cell receptor (beta chain) sequence and its context. Antigen specificity is unknown. This specimen comes from a study of lymphopenia after photon versus proton radiotherapy. Study-wide findings and caveats: Proton therapy kept repertoires fairly stable, unlike photons, which gained effector/memory cells. Only patients who died were analyzed for survival; proton advantage is unproven. After lymphocyte nadir, photon-treated repertoires showed oligoclonal expansion, especially CD8+ Temra. Larger post-nadir TCR diversity loss correlated inversely with survival in deceased patients.

The method was immunoSEQ multiplex PCR; TCRdb's version includes in-frame clones alone and lacks a portion of them. In the table there are about 39,000 clones, 80% to 95% of which are singletons. CDR3 length: 13 residues. Trimming took off 3 bases at V and 5 bases at J, with 10 bases between the two ends. Per germline, CDR1 LNHDA and CDR2 SQIVND (reference sequence). The sequencing used peripheral blood, collected from a patient treated with photon-based radiotherapy. The chain combines TRBV19 with TRBJ2-5; D gene unclear. The sequence derives from a man aged 60-69 years with cholangiocarcinoma. CDR3 amino acids: CASSMGLGETQYF. DNA of the CDR3: TGTGCCAGTAGTATGGGTTTAGGGGAGACCCAGTACTTC.